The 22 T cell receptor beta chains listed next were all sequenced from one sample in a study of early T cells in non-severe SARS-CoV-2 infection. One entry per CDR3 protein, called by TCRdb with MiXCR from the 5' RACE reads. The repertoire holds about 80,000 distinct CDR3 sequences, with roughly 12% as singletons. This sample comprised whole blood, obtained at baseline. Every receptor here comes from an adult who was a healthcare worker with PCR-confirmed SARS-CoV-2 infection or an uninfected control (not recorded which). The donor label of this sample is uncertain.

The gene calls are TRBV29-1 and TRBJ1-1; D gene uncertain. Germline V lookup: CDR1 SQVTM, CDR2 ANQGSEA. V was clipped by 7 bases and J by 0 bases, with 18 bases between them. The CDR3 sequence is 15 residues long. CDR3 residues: CSASDGWAMNTEAFF. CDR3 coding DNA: TGCAGCGCATCTGACGGGTGGGCTATGAACACTGAAGCTTTCTTT.

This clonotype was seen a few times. The CDR3 protein is CASSLDGPETQYF. In DNA, the CDR3 is TGTGCCAGCAGCTTAGATGGCCCGGAGACCCAGTACTTC. This sequence joins TRBV7-7 and TRBJ2-5; D is uncertain. This CDR3 has 13 amino acids. The V end was cut by 1 base, the J end by 5 bases, with 8 bases between. Germline values: CDR1 SSHAT, CDR2 FNYEAQ (reference sequence). Full variable domain (remainder filled in from reference TRBV7-7 and TRBJ2-5): GAGVSQSPRYKVTKRGQDVTLRCDPISSHATLYWYQQALGQGPEFLTYFNYEAQPDKSGLPSDRFSAERPEGSISTLTIQRTEQRDSAMYRCASSLDGPETQYFGPGTRLLVL.

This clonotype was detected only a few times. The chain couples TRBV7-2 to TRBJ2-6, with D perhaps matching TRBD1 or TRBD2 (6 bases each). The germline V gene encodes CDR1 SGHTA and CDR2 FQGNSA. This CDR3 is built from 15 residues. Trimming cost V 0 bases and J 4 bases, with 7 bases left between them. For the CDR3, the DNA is TGTGCCAGCAGCTTAGCGGGGGGCGGGGCCAACGTCCTGACTTTC. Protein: CASSLAGGGANVLTF. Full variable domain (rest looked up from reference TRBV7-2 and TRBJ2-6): GAGVSQSPSNKVTEKGKDVELRCDPISGHTALYWYRQSLGQGLEFLIYFQGNSAPDKSGLPSDRFSAERTGGSVSTLTIQRTQQEDSAVYLCASSLAGGGANVLTFGAGSRLTVL.

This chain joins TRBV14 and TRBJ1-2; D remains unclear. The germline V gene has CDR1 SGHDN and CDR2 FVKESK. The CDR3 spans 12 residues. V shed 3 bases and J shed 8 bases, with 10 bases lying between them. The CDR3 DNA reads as TGTGCCAGCAGCCAGGGCGCGGAGGGCTACACCTTC. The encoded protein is CASSQGAEGYTF. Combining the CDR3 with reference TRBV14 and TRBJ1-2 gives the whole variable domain EAGVTQFPSHSVIEKGQTVTLRCDPISGHDNLYWYRRVMGKEIKFLLHFVKESKQDESGMPNNRFLAERTGGTYSTLKVQPAELEDSGVYFCASSQGAEGYTFGSGTRLTVV.

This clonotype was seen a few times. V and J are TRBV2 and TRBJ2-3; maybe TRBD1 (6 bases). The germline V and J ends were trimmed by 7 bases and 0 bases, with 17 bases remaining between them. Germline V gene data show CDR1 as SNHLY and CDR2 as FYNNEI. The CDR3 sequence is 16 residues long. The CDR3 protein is CASTRTALSSTDTQYF. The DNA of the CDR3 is TGTGCCAGCACCCGGACAGCGCTAAGTAGCACAGATACGCAGTATTTT.

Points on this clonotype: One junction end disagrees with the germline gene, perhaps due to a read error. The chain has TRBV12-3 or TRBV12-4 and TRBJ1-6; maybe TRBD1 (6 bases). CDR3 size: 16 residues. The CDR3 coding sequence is TGTGCTAGCAGTTCCTACAGGGTCGCGTATAATTCACCCCTCCACTTT. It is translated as CASSSYRVAYNSPLHF.

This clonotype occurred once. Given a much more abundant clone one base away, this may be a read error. In DNA form, the CDR3 reads TGTGCCAGCGCCGTACCCGGGGCACCAGATACGCAGTATTTT. Protein product: CASAVPGAPDTQYF. V usage is TRBV6-1 and J usage is TRBJ2-3; D might be TRBD1 or TRBD2, each matching 5 bases. Germline values: CDR1 MNHNS, CDR2 SASEGT. The CDR3 extends over 14 amino acids. V lost 8 bases and J 4 bases, leaving 16 bases between the germline ends.

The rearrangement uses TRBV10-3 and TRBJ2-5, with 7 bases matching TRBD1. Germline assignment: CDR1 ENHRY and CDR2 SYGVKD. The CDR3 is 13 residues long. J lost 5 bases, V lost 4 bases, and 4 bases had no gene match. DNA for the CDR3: TGTGCCATCAGTGGACAGGGCCGGGAGACCCAGTACTTC. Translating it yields CAISGQGRETQYF.

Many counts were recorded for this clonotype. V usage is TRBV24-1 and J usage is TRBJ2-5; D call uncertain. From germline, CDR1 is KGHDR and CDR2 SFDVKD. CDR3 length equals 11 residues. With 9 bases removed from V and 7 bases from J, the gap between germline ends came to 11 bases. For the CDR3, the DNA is TGTGCCACCCGGTGGGAAGCGACCCAGTACTTC. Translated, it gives CATRWEATQYF.

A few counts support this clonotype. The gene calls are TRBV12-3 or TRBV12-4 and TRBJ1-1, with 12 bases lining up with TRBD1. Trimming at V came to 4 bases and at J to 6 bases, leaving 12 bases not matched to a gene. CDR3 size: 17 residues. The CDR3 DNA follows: TGTGCCAGCAGTTCATATCTCCGGGACAGGGGGCAACCTGAAGCTTTCTTT. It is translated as CASSSYLRDRGQPEAFF.

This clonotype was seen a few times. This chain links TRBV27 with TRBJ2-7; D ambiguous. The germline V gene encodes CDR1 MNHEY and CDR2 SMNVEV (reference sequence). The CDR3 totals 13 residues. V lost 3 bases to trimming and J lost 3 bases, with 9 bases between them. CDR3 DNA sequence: TGTGCCAGCAGTTTTCGGGTGAACTACGAGCAGTACTTC. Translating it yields CASSFRVNYEQYF.

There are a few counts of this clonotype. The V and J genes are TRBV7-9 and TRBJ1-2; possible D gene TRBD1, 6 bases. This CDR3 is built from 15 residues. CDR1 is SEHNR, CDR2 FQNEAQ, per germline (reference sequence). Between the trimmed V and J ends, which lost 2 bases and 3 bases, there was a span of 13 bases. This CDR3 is CASSLSGAGYYGYTF. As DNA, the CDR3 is TGTGCCAGCAGCTTATCAGGGGCAGGGTACTATGGCTACACCTTC.

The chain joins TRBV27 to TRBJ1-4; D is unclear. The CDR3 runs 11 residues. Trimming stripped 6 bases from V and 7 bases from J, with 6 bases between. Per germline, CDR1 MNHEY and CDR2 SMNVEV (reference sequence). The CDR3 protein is CASSKGEKLFF. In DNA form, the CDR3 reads TGTGCCAGCAGCAAGGGTGAAAAACTGTTTTTT.

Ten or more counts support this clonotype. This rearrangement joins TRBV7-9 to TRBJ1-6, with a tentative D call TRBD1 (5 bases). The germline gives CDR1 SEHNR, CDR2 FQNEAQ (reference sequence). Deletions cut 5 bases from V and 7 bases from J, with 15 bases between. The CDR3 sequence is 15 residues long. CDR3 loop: CASSLGGQGNSPLHF. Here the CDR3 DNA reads TGTGCCAGCAGCCTGGGAGGGCAGGGCAATTCACCCCTCCACTTT. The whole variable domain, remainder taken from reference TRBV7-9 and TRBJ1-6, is DTGVSQNPRHKITKRGQNVTFRCDPISEHNRLYWYRQTLGQGPEFLTYFQNEAQLEKSRLLSDRFSAERPKGSFSTLEIQRTEQGDSAMYLCASSLGGQGNSPLHFGNGTRLTVT.

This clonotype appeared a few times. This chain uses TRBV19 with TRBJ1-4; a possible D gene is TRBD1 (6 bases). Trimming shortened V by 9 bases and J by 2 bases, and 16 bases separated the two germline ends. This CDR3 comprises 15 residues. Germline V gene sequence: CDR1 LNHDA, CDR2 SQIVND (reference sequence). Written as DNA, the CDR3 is TGTGCCAGCAATCGGGGGGACACCACTAATGAAAAACTGTTTTTT. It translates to CASNRGDTTNEKLFF. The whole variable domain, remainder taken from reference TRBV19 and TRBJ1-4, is DGGITQSPKYLFRKEGQNVTLSCEQNLNHDAMYWYRQDPGQGLRLIYYSQIVNDFQKGDIAEGYSVSREKKESFPLTVTSAQKNPTAFYLCASNRGDTTNEKLFFGSGTQLSVL.

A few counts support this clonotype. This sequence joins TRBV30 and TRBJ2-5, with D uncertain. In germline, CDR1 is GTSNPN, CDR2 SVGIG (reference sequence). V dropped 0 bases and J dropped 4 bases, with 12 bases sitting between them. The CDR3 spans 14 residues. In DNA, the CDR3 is TGTGCCTGGAGTGTTGCAGGACCGGGAGAGACCCAGTACTTC. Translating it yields CAWSVAGPGETQYF.

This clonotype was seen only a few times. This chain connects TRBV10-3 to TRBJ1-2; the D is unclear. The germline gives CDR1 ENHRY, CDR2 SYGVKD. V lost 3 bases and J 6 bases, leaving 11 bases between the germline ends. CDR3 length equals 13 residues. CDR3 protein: CAISDGIVDGYTF. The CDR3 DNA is TGTGCCATCAGTGACGGTATTGTGGATGGCTACACCTTC.

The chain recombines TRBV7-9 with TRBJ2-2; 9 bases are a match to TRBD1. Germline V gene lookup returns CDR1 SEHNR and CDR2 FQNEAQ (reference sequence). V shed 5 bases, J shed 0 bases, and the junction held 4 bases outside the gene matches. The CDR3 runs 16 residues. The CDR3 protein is CASSPGQGTNTGELFF. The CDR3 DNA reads TGTGCCAGCAGCCCGGGACAGGGAACGAACACCGGGGAGCTGTTTTTT.

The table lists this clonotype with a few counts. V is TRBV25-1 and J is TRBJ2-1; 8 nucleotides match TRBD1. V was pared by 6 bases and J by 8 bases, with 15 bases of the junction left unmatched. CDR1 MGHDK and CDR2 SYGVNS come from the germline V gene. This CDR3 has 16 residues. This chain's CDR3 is CASRHSGTGILHEQFF. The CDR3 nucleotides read TGTGCCAGCAGACACTCCGGGACAGGAATCTTACATGAGCAGTTCTTC.

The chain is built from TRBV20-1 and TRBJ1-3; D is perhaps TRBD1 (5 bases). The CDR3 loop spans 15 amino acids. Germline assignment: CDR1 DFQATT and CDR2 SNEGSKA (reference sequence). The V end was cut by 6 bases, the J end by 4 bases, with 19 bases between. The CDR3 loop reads CSAPGQGKRGNTIYF. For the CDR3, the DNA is TGCAGTGCCCCCGGCCAGGGCAAAAGGGGAAACACCATATATTTT.

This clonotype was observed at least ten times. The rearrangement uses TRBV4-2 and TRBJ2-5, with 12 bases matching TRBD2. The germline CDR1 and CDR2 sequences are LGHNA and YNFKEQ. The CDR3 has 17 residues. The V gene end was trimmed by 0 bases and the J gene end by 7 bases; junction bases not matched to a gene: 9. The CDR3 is CASSQDYLAGGRRTQYF. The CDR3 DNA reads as TGTGCCAGCAGCCAAGATTATCTAGCGGGGGGGCGAAGGACCCAGTACTTC.

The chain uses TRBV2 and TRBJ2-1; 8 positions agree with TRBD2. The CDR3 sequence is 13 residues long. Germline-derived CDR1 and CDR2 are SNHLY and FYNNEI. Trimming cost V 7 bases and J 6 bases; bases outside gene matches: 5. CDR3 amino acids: CASMWLAGNEQFF. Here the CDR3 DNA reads TGTGCCAGCATGTGGCTAGCGGGCAATGAGCAGTTCTTC.